What follows are 19 T cell receptor beta chains derived from one specimen sequenced in a study of blood T cell repertoires in COVID-19. Generated by immunoSEQ multiplex PCR, the TCRdb table keeps only in-frame clones and is missing some. The sample consists of a few hundred thousand clones, 70% to 90% of them appearing once. Sequencing was performed on PBMCs or T cells enriched from blood (not recorded which). These receptors were obtained from a man aged 35 to 55 in a cohort exposed to, infected with or recovered from COVID-19 (not recorded which).

This clone was counted only a few times. The gene calls are TRBV6-5 and TRBJ1-1, with a weak D call TRBD1 (6 bases). The V and J ends lost 7 bases and 1 base respectively, with 10 bases between them. Looked up from germline, CDR1 is MNHEY and CDR2 is SVGAGI. The CDR3 is 13 amino acids. CDR3 in DNA: TGTGCCAGCAAGGAAGGGGGGAACACTGAAGCTTTCTTT. This encodes CASKEGGNTEAFF.

The V call is TRBV12-5, the J call TRBJ1-5, with 8 bases lining up with TRBD1. CDR1 and CDR2 from the germline V gene are LGHNT and FRNRAP. The CDR3 length is 16 residues. After removal of 6 bases from V and 7 bases from J, the junction contained 14 bases not matched to a gene. The CDR3 DNA is TGTGCTAGTGGGACAGGGGCAGAGGGGTTAGGACAGCCCCAGCATTTT. Translating it yields CASGTGAEGLGQPQHF.

As to this clone: Other DNA variants within this sample encode the same CDR3. V and J are TRBV5-1 and TRBJ2-3, with a weak D call TRBD1 (5 bases). Trimming took 0 bases from V and 2 from J, leaving 7 bases between them. This CDR3 is built from 14 residues. Germline lookup yields CDR1 SGHRS and CDR2 YFSETQ. The CDR3 nucleotides read TGCGCCAGCAGCTTGGGGACATACACAGATACGCAGTATTTT. Translated: CASSLGTYTDTQYF.

The chain uses TRBV6-5 and TRBJ2-2; 7 bases agree with TRBD1. Germline CDR1 and CDR2: MNHEY and SVGAGI. V gave up 7 bases and J gave up 1 base; unmatched junction bases: 3. This CDR3 comprises 14 residues. The CDR3 nucleotides are TGTGCCAGCAAGCAGGGGGTGAACACCGGGGAGCTGTTTTTT. Residues: CASKQGVNTGELFF.

The chain joins TRBV30 to TRBJ2-7, with D possibly being TRBD1 (6 bases). The CDR3 sequence is 14 residues long. CDR1 GTSNPN and CDR2 SVGIG come from the germline V gene (reference sequence). V was clipped by 4 bases and J by 9 bases, with 22 bases between them. This chain's CDR3 is CAWTLPGANGGQYF. The CDR3 coding sequence is TGTGCCTGGACCCTACCAGGGGCAAATGGCGGGCAGTACTTC.

V is TRBV27 and J is TRBJ1-2, with TRBD1 as a possible D gene (5 bases). Germline CDR1 MNHEY, CDR2 SMNVEV (reference sequence). The CDR3 extends over 15 amino acids. V lost 2 bases to trimming and J lost 9 bases, with 19 bases between them. CDR3 bases: TGTGCCAGCAGTTTAGATGGGGCATCCCAAGTGCGCTACACCTTC. Its protein is CASSLDGASQVRYTF.

This clone occurred once. V and J are TRBV6-5 and TRBJ2-3, with D maybe TRBD2 (6 bases). Trimming cost V 3 bases and J 6 bases, with 13 bases left between them. This CDR3 comprises 14 residues. Germline CDR1 reads MNHEY; CDR2 reads SVGAGI. The CDR3 DNA reads as TGTGCCAGCAGTTATAGGGAGGCCGGGGATACGCAGTATTTT. Translating gives CASSYREAGDTQYF.

This clone is a singleton in its sample. As DNA, the CDR3 is TGTGCCAGCAGTAGTAGCGGGATTCGCACAGATACGCAGTATTTT. Encoded protein: CASSSSGIRTDTQYF. The J gene is TRBJ2-3, the V gene TRBV7-3, with TRBD2 identical over 8 bases. This CDR3 has 15 amino acids. Germline CDR1 and CDR2: SGHTA and FQGTGA. Trimming at V came to 6 bases and at J to 1 base, leaving 6 bases not matched to a gene.

This chain uses TRBV19 with TRBJ1-5, with D possibly being TRBD1 (5 bases). The CDR3 totals 15 residues. Germline CDR1 reads LNHDA; CDR2 reads SQIVND (reference sequence). With 3 bases removed from V and 4 bases from J, the gap between germline ends came to 13 bases. In DNA form, the CDR3 reads TGTGCCAGTAGTATTGGGGCAGGGTGGAATCAGCCCCAGCATTTT. The encoded protein is CASSIGAGWNQPQHF.

This clone was seen once. This chain links TRBV19 with TRBJ1-5; D is unclear. CDR1 and CDR2 (germline): LNHDA, SQIVND (reference sequence). This CDR3 comprises 13 residues. V lost 5 bases to trimming and J lost 4 bases, with 9 bases between them. In nucleotides, the CDR3 is TGTGCCAGTAGTTTGTCCGTGAATCAGCCCCAGCATTTT. Its translation: CASSLSVNQPQHF.

The rearrangement links TRBV5-4 to TRBJ1-3; D uncertain. Germline V CDR1 and CDR2: SGHNT, YYREEE (reference sequence). This CDR3 region has 13 residues. Trimming left V 5 bases short and J 4 bases short, with 10 bases between. The CDR3 sequence is CASSPETGNTIYF. The CDR3 nucleotides are TGTGCCAGCAGTCCGGAGACGGGAAACACCATATATTTT.

The genes are TRBV6-5 and TRBJ1-3; no clear D gene. Deletions cut 8 bases from V and 3 bases from J, with 5 bases between. This CDR3 comprises 11 residues. The germline V gene has CDR1 MNHEY and CDR2 SVGAGI. CDR3 bases: TGTGCCAGCTTCGGTGGAAACACCATATATTTT. Its translation is CASFGGNTIYF.

The V call is TRBV19, the J call TRBJ2-1; 10 positions match TRBD2. J gave up 1 base and V 4 bases, and 4 bases lay outside the gene matches. There are 16 residues in the CDR3. Germline loops: CDR1 LNHDA, CDR2 SQIVND (reference sequence). CDR3 loop: CASSTSGSRSYNEQFF. CDR3 DNA: TGTGCCAGTAGTACTAGCGGGAGTCGGTCCTACAATGAGCAGTTCTTC.

The chain couples TRBV30 to TRBJ2-5; 7 bases align to TRBD1. This CDR3 contains 13 residues. Germline V gene data show CDR1 as GTSNPN and CDR2 as SVGIG (reference sequence). J lost 3 bases, V lost 6 bases, and 7 bases had no gene match. CDR3 nucleotides: TGTGCCTGCCGGTACCAGGGGGAAGAGACCCAGTACTTC. Protein product: CACRYQGEETQYF.

The CDR3: CAWSILAGGRNEQFF. In DNA form, the CDR3 reads TGTGCCTGGAGCATACTAGCGGGAGGACGAAATGAGCAGTTCTTC. The rearrangement links TRBV30 to TRBJ2-1, with 12 bases aligning to TRBD2. Losses at the gene ends were 3 bases for V and 7 bases for J; bases not matched to a gene: 7. This CDR3 comprises 15 residues. Germline CDR1 is GTSNPN and CDR2 is SVGIG (reference sequence). The complete variable domain, with remaining parts taken from reference TRBV30 and TRBJ2-1, reads SQTIHQWPATLVQPVGSPLSLECTVEGTSNPNLYWYRQAAGRGLQLLFYSVGIGQISSEVPQNLSASRPQDRQFILSSKKLLLSDSGFYLCAWSILAGGRNEQFFGPGTRLTVL.

The chain joins TRBV28 to TRBJ1-2; D uncertain. The length of the CDR3 is 11 residues. CDR1 and CDR2 (germline): MDHEN, SYDVKM. Trimming took 5 bases from V and 9 from J, leaving 10 bases between them. CDR3 bases: TGTGCCAGCAGTCTTAGACTTAGCTACACCTTC. Its translation is CASSLRLSYTF.

The chain combines TRBV7-8 with TRBJ2-7, with D possibly being TRBD2 (5 bases). This CDR3 comprises 14 residues. V shed 0 bases and J shed 5 bases, with 11 bases lying between them. Germline loops: CDR1 SGHVS, CDR2 FQNEAQ. CDR3 protein: CASSLADYGNEQYF. CDR3 coding DNA: TGTGCCAGCAGCTTAGCCGACTATGGGAACGAGCAGTACTTC.

This clone appeared a single time. CDR3 coding DNA: TGTGCCTGGACCACCCGACAGGTTGGGACCTACGAGCAGTACTTC. It encodes CAWTTRQVGTYEQYF. V usage is TRBV30 and J usage is TRBJ2-7, with a weak D call TRBD1 (6 bases). Germline-derived CDR1 and CDR2 are GTSNPN and SVGIG (reference sequence). The length of the CDR3 is 15 residues. Trimming stripped 4 bases from V and 2 bases from J, with 18 bases between.

This chain connects TRBV10-1 to TRBJ2-2, with D possibly TRBD2 on 5 matching bases. Germline CDR1 WNHNN, CDR2 SYGVQD (reference sequence). Between the trimmed V and J ends, which lost 7 bases and 1 base, there was a span of 10 bases. This CDR3 comprises 14 residues. Here the CDR3 DNA reads TGCGCCAGCATTCGGACTTTGAACACCGGGGAGCTGTTTTTT. This encodes CASIRTLNTGELFF.